The clone carrying this T cell receptor (beta chain) occurred many times. Antigen specificity is unknown. Using its own MiXCR run on the 5' RACE reads, TCRdb lists one record per CDR3 protein. The table shows about 84,000 distinct CDR3 sequences, with 10% to 13% occurring only once. This specimen belongs to a study of neurological immune-mediated disorders. Study-wide findings and caveats: HTLV-1-associated myelopathy led in TCR clonal expansion, while multiple sclerosis ranked lowest, below healthy controls.

The ends lost 4 bases at V and 0 bases at J; junction bases unmatched: 4. The CDR3 length is 15 residues. Germline V lookup: CDR1 ENHRY, CDR2 SYGVKD. Volunteers from a blood bank in Maryland, USA, made up the healthy controls. Where libraries were unsorted, they were derived from 2 million PBMCs stored at -80 degrees C. The J gene is TRBJ1-2, the V gene TRBV10-3; TRBD1 matches at 8 bases. The clonotype comes from a man aged 40-50 years in good health. Material: PBMCs. CDR3 residues: CAISAHRGANYGYTF. The CDR3 nucleotides read TGTGCCATCAGTGCACACAGGGGGGCTAACTATGGCTACACCTTC.